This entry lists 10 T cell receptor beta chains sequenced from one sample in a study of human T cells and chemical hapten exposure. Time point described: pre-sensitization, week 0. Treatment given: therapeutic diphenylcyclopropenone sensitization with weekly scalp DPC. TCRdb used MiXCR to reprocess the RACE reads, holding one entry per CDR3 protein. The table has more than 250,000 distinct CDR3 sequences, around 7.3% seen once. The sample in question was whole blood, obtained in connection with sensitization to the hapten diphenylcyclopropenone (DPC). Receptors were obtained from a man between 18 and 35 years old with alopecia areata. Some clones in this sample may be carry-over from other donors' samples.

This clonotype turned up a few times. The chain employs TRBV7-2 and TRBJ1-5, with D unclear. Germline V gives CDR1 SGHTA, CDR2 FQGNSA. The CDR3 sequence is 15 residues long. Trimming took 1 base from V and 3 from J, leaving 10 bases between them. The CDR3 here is CASSLDGRDNQPQHF. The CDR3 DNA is TGTGCCAGCAGCTTAGACGGTCGAGACAATCAGCCCCAGCATTTT.

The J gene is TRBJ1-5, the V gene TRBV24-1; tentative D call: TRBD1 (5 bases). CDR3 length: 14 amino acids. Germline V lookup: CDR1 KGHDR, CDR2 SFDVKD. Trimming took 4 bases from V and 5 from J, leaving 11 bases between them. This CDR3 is CATSDSGLDQPQHF. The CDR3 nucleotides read TGTGCCACCAGTGACTCAGGGTTGGATCAGCCCCAGCATTTT.

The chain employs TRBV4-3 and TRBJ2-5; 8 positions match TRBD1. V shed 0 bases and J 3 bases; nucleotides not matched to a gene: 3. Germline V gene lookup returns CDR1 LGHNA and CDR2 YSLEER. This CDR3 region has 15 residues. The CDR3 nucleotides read TGCGCCAGCAGCCAAGAAGGACAGGGCGAAGAGACCCAGTACTTC. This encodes CASSQEGQGEETQYF.

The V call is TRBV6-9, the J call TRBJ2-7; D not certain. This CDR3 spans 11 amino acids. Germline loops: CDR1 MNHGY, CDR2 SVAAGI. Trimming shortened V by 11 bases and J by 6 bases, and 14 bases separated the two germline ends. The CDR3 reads CALGKWSEQYV. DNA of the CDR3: TGTGCCCTTGGAAAATGGAGCGAGCAGTACGTC.

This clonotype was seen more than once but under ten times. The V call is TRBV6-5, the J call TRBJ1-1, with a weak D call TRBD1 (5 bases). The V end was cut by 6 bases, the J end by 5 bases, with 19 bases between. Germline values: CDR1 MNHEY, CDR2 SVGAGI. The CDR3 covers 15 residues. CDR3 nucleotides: TGTGCCAGCAGCCGATACAGGTGGGCCGGAACTGAAGCTTTCTTT. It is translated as CASSRYRWAGTEAFF.

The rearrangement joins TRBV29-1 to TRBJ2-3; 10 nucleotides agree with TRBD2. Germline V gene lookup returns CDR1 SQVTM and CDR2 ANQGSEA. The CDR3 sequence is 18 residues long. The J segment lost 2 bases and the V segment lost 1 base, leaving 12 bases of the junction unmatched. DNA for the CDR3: TGCAGCGTTGAAGGTCTCTCGGGTAGCGGGGGGACCACAGATACGCAGTATTTT. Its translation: CSVEGLSGSGGTTDTQYF.

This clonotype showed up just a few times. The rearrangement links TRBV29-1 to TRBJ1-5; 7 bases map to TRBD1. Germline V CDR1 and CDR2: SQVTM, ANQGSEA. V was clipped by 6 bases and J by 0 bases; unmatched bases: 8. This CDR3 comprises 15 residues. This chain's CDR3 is CSVVGQVDSNQPQHF. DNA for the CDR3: TGCAGCGTGGTTGGACAGGTTGATAGCAATCAGCCCCAGCATTTT.

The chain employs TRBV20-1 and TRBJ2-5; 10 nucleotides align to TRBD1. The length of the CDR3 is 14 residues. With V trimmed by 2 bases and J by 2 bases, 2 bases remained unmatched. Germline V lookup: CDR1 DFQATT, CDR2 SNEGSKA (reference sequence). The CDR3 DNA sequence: TGCAGTGCTAGAAAGGACAGGGGGCAAGAGACCCAGTACTTC. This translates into CSARKDRGQETQYF.

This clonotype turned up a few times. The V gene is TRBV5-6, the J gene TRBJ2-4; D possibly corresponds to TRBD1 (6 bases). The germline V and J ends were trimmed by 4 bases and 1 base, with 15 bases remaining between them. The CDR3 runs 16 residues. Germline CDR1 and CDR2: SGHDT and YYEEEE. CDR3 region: CASSPGTWAAKNIQYF. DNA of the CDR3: TGTGCCAGCAGCCCGGGGACATGGGCGGCCAAAAACATTCAGTACTTC.

CDR3 protein: CASSNTFNQPQHF. The CDR3 DNA reads as TGTGCCAGCAGCAACACCTTCAATCAGCCCCAGCATTTT. The V gene is TRBV11-2, the J gene TRBJ1-5; unclear D gene. Germline CDR1 SGHAT, CDR2 FQNNGV. The CDR3 contains 13 residues. V lost 5 bases and J lost 3, with 8 bases in between.